This TCR beta chain originates from a study of T cell changes during pregnancy in multiple sclerosis. Germline trimming cut 7 bases from V and 1 base from J; bases unmatched to any gene: 6. The germline CDR1 and CDR2 sequences are SGHTA and FQGNSA. There are 14 residues in the CDR3. Assay: immunoSEQ multiplex PCR; the TCRdb copy retains only in-frame clones and omits some. The sample yields around 70,000 clones, about 90% seen once. This clonotype originated in a female donor with multiple sclerosis, enrolled in a pregnancy study. The chain has TRBV7-2 and TRBJ1-1; TRBD1 agrees at 7 bases. Source: peripheral blood, taken in the second trimester of pregnancy. CDR3 sequence reads: CASTRGGRNTEAFF. In DNA, the CDR3 is TGTGCCAGCACCCGAGGGGGCAGGAACACTGAAGCTTTCTTT.